This T cell receptor beta chain derives from a study of blood T cell repertoires in COVID-19. The method was immunoSEQ multiplex PCR; TCRdb's version includes in-frame clones alone and lacks a portion of them. The repertoire has approximately 130,000 clones, around 76% of them found once; the top ten carry roughly 10%. This CDR3 is 14 amino acids long. CDR1 and CDR2 (germline): SNHLY, FYNNEI. V lost 7 bases, J lost 2 bases, and 6 bases stayed unmatched. The sample comprised peripheral blood. This rearrangement joins TRBV2 to TRBJ2-3, with TRBD1 matching over 7 bases. This sequence originates from a human donor in a cohort sampled during active COVID-19. The CDR3 DNA follows: TGTGCCAGCACCCGGGACAGATCCACAGATACGCAGTATTTT. Translation: CASTRDRSTDTQYF.